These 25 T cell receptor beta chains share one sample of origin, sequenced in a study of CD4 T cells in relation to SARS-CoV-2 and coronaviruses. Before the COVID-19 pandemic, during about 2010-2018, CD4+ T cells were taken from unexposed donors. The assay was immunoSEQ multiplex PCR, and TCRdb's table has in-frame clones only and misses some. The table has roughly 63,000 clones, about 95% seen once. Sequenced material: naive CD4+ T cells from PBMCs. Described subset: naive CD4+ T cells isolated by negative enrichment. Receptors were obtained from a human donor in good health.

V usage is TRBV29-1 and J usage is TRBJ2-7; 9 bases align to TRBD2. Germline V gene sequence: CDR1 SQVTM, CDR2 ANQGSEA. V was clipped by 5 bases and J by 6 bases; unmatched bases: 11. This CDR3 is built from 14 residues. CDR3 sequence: CSVTGVAGGLEQYF. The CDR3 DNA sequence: TGCAGCGTTACCGGGGTTGCGGGAGGGCTCGAGCAGTACTTC.

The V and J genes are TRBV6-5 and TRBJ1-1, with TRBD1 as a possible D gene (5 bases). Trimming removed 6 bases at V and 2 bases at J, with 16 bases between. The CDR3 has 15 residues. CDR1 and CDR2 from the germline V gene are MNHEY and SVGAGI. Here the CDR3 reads CASSRGGLPNTEAFF. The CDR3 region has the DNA TGTGCCAGCAGCCGGGGGGGACTACCCAACACTGAAGCTTTCTTT.

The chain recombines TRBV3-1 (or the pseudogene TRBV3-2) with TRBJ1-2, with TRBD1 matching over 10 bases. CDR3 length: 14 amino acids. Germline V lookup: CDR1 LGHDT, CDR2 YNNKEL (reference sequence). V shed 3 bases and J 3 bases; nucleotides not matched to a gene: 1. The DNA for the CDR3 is TGTGCCAGCAGCCAGGACAGGGGGGACTATGGCTACACCTTC. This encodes CASSQDRGDYGYTF.

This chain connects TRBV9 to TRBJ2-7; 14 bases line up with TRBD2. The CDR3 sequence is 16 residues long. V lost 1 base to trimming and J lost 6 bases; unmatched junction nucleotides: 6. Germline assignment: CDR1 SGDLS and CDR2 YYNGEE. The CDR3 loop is CASSVTGLAGAIEQYF. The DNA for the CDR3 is TGTGCCAGCAGCGTAACGGGACTAGCGGGAGCGATCGAGCAGTACTTC.

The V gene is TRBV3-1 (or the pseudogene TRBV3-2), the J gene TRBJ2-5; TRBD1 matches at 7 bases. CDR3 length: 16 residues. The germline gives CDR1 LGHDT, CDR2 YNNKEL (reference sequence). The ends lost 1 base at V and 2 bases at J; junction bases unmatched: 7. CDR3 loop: CASSQASGTAQETQYF. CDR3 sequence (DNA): TGTGCCAGCAGCCAAGCCTCTGGGACAGCACAAGAGACCCAGTACTTC.

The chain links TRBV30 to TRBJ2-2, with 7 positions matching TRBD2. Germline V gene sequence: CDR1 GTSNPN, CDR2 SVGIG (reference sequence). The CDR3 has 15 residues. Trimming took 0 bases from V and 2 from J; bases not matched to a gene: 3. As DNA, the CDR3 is TGTGCCTGGAGTGTTCTAGCGGTAAACACCGGGGAGCTGTTTTTT. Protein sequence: CAWSVLAVNTGELFF.

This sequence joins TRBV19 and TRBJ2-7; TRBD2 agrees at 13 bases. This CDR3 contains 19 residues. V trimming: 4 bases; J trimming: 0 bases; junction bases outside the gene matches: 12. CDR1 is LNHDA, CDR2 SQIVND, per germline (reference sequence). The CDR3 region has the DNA TGTGCCAGTAGTAGAGCCTGGACTAGCGGGAGTTCATCCTCCTACGAGCAGTACTTC. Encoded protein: CASSRAWTSGSSSSYEQYF.

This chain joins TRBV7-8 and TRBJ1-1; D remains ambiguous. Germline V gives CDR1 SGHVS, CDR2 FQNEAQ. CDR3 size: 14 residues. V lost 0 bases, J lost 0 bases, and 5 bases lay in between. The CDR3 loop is CASSLAEVNTEAFF. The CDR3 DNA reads TGTGCCAGCAGCTTAGCGGAGGTGAACACTGAAGCTTTCTTT. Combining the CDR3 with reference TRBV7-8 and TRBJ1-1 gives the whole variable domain GAGVSQSPRYKVAKRGQDVALRCDPISGHVSLFWYQQALGQGPEFLTYFQNEAQLDKSGLPSDRFFAERPEGSVSTLKIQRTQQEDSAVYLCASSLAEVNTEAFFGQGTRLTVV.

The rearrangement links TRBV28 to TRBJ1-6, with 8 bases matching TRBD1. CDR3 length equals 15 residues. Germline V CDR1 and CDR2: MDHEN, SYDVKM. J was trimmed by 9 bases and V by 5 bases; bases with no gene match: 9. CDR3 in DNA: TGTGCCAGCAGTCCCCGGGACAGGAGAGGTTCACCCCTCCACTTT. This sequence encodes CASSPRDRRGSPLHF.

CDR3 nucleotides: TGTGCCAGCAGGATCAGGGGTTTGTCGTCCGATGGCTACACCTTC. Translating gives CASRIRGLSSDGYTF. The genes are TRBV28 and TRBJ1-2, with D possibly matching TRBD1 (6 bases). Trimming cost V 6 bases and J 6 bases, with 20 bases left between them. CDR1 and CDR2 (germline): MDHEN, SYDVKM. The CDR3 spans 15 residues.

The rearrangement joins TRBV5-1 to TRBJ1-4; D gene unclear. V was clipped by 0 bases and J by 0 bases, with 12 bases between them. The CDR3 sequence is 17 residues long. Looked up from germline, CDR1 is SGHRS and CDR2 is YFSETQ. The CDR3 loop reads CASSLDRGSSTNEKLFF. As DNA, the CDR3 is TGCGCCAGCAGCTTGGATCGCGGAAGTTCAACTAATGAAAAACTGTTTTTT. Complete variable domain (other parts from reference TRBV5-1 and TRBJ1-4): KAGVTQTPRYLIKTRGQQVTLSCSPISGHRSVSWYQQTPGQGLQFLFEYFSETQRNKGNFPGRFSGRQFSNSRSEMNVSTLELGDSALYLCASSLDRGSSTNEKLFFGSGTQLSVL.

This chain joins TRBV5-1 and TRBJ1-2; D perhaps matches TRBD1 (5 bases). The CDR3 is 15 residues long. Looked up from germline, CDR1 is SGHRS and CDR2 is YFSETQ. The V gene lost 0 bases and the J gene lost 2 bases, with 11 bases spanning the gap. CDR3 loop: CASSLASGRNYGYTF. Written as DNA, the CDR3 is TGCGCCAGCAGCTTGGCCTCAGGGCGGAACTATGGCTACACCTTC.

The CDR3 sequence is CASSLEAGVGNEQFF. DNA for the CDR3: TGTGCCAGCAGCTTAGAAGCGGGAGTGGGGAATGAGCAGTTCTTC. The V call is TRBV11-2, the J call TRBJ2-1; 8 bases match TRBD2. Germline CDR1 is SGHAT and CDR2 is FQNNGV. After removal of 0 bases from V and 7 bases from J, the junction contained 5 bases not matched to a gene. The CDR3 spans 15 residues. The full variable domain, in which reference TRBV11-2 and TRBJ2-1 provide the parts outside the CDR3, is EAGVAQSPRYKIIEKRQSVAFWCNPISGHATLYWYQQILGQGPKLLIQFQNNGVVDDSQLPKDRFSAERLKGVDSTLKIQPAKLEDSAVYLCASSLEAGVGNEQFFGPGTRLTVL.

The CDR3 nucleotides are TGTGCCAGCAGCAGGAATCAGCCCCAGCATTTT. The encoded protein is CASSRNQPQHF. The V gene is TRBV28, the J gene TRBJ1-5, with D unresolved. Per germline, CDR1 MDHEN and CDR2 SYDVKM. Trimming left V 6 bases short and J 4 bases short, with 4 bases between. The CDR3 covers 11 residues.

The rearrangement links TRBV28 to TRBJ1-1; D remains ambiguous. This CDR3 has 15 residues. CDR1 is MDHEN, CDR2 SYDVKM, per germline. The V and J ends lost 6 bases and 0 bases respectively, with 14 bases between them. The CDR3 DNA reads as TGTGCCAGCAGCCCCCCAGGCAGAATGAACACTGAAGCTTTCTTT. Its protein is CASSPPGRMNTEAFF.

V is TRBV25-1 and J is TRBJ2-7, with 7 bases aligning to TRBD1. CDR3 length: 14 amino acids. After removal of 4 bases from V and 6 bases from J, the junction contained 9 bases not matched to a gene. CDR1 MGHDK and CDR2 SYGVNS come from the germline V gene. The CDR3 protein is CASSVTGTAGEQYF. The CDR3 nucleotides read TGTGCCAGCAGTGTAACCGGGACAGCTGGCGAGCAGTACTTC.

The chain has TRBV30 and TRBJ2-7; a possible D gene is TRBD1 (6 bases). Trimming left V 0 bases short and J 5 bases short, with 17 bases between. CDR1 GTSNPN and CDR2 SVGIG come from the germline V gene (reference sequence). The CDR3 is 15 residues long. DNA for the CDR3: TGTGCCTGGAGTGTAGGTACAGGGCTTTGGCACGAGCAGTACTTC. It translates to CAWSVGTGLWHEQYF.

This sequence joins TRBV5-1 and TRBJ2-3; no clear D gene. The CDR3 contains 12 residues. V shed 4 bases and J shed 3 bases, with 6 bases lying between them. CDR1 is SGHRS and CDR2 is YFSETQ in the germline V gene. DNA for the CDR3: TGCGCCAGCAGCCTCAGAACAGATACGCAGTATTTT. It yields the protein CASSLRTDTQYF.

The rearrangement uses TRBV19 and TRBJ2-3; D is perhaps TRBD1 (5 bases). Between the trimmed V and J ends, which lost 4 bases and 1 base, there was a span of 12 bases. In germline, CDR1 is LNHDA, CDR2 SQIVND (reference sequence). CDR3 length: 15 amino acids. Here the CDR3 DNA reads TGTGCCAGTAGTACAACTCCGACAGGCACAGATACGCAGTATTTT. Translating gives CASSTTPTGTDTQYF. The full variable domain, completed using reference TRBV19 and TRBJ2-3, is DGGITQSPKYLFRKEGQNVTLSCEQNLNHDAMYWYRQDPGQGLRLIYYSQIVNDFQKGDIAEGYSVSREKKESFPLTVTSAQKNPTAFYLCASSTTPTGTDTQYFGPGTRLTVL.

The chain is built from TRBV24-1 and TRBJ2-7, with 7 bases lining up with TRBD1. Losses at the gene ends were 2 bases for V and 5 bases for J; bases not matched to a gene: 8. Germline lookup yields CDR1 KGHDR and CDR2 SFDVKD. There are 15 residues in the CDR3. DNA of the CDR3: TGTGCCACCAGTGATTCAGACAGGGTACTCCACGAGCAGTACTTC. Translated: CATSDSDRVLHEQYF.

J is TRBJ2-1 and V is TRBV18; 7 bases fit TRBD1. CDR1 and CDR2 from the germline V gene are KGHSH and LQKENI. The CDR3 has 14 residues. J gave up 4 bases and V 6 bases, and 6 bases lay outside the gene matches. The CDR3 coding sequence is TGTGCCAGCTCCCCTTTGGGACAGTACAATGAGCAGTTCTTC. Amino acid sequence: CASSPLGQYNEQFF.

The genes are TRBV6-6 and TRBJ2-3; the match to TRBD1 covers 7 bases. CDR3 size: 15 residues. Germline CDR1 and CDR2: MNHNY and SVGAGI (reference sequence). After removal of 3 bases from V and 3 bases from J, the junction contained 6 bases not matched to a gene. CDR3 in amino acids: CASSYRQGGTDTQYF. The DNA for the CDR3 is TGTGCCAGCAGTTATCGACAGGGTGGAACAGATACGCAGTATTTT.

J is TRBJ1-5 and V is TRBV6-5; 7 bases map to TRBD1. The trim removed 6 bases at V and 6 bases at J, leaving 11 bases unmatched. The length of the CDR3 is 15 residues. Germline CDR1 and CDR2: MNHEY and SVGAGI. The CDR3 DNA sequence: TGTGCCAGCAGCGGGGGTGGGCAGGGGGTTCAGCCCCAGCATTTT. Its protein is CASSGGGQGVQPQHF.

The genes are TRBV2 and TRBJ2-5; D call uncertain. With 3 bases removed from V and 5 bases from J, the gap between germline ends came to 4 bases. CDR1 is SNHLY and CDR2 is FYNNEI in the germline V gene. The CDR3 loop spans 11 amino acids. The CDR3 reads CASSDFETQYF. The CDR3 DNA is TGTGCCAGCAGTGATTTCGAGACCCAGTACTTC.

The CDR3 spells CASSQGYNYEQYF. CDR3 sequence (DNA): TGTGCCAGCAGCCAAGGGTACAACTACGAGCAGTACTTC. The V gene is TRBV4-2, the J gene TRBJ2-7; unclear D gene. The germline gives CDR1 LGHNA, CDR2 YNFKEQ. V lost 1 base to trimming and J lost 3 bases, with 7 bases between them. The length of the CDR3 is 13 residues.